Only one count was recorded for the clone carrying this T cell receptor beta chain. Its antigen is undetermined. Time point of the sample: cycle 4 day 1 (C4D1), after around six weeks of nivolumab. All the patients suffered relapse after autologous stem cell transplantation, and brentuximab vedotin exposure differed. The data derive from a study of PD-1 blockade in classical Hodgkin lymphoma. Study as a whole: Patients were treated with nivolumab at 3 mg/kg, and this was given intravenously every 2 weeks. Study findings and constraints: Initiation of nivolumab under 1 year after ASCT led to exclusion of patients. Patients with a complete response exhibited baseline diversity comparable to newly diagnosed patients. Healthy donors reportedly exceeded newly diagnosed patients in baseline TCR diversity.

The CDR3 length is 15 residues. CDR1 and CDR2 (germline): SGHKS, YYEKEE (reference sequence). Trimming cost V 0 bases and J 5 bases, with 14 bases left between them. Here immunoSEQ multiplex PCR was the method, and the copy in TCRdb shows in-frame clones only, minus some. The sample holds about 24,000 clones, approximately 80% seen once. The sample here was peripheral blood mononuclear cells (PBMCs), taken before the fourth cycle of nivolumab. This receptor was identified in a human donor with classical Hodgkin lymphoma. V usage is TRBV5-5 and J usage is TRBJ1-1; D unresolved. The CDR3 bases are TGTGCCAGCAGCTTGGTGGTCGGGGTCAGGACTGAAGCTTTCTTT. Amino acids: CASSLVVGVRTEAFF.